This T cell receptor beta chain was sequenced in a study of shared clonotypes between healthy human individuals. Study-wide background: Aged between 18 and 49, the donors were two women and a few men.

Generated by immunoSEQ multiplex PCR, the TCRdb table keeps only in-frame clones and is missing some. The sample includes around 2.1 million clones, approximately 94% of them seen just once. CDR1 and CDR2 from the germline V gene are SNHLY and FYNNEI. The V gene lost 4 bases and the J gene lost 6 bases, with 8 bases spanning the gap. The CDR3 loop spans 12 amino acids. Positive CCR7 selection of CD45RO-negative cells yielded the naive CD8 cells, and terminally differentiated effector memory CD45RA+ cells were excluded. This TCR derives from a man aged 18 to 29 in good health. Some clones in this sample may be carry-over from other donors' samples. The chain uses TRBV2 and TRBJ2-3; D is unresolved. The sequenced sample consisted of naive CD8+ T cells from PBMCs. The CDR3 bases are TGTGCCAGCAGTGGCGTGGGGGATACGCAGTATTTT. Its translation: CASSGVGDTQYF.